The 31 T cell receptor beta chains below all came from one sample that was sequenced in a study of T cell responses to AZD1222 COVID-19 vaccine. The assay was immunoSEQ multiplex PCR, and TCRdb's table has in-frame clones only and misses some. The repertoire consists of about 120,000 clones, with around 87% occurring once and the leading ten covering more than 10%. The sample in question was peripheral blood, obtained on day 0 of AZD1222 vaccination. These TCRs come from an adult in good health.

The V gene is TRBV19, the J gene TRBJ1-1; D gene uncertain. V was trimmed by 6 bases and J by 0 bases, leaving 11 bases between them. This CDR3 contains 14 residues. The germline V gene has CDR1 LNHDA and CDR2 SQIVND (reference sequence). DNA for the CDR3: TGTGCCAGTAGCGTACAAGTACTGAACACTGAAGCTTTCTTT. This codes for CASSVQVLNTEAFF.

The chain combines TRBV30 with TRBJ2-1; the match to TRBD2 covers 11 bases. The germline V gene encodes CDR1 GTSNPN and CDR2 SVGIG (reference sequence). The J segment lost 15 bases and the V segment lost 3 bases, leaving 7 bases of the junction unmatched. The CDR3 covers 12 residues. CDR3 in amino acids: CAWRLAGGPGFF. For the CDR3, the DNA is TGTGCCTGGAGATTAGCGGGAGGGCCAGGGTTCTTC. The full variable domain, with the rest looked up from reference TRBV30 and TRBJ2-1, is SQTIHQWPATLVQPVGSPLSLECTVEGTSNPNLYWYRQAAGRGLQLLFYSVGIGQISSEVPQNLSASRPQDRQFILSSKKLLLSDSGFYLCAWRLAGGPGFFGPGTRLTVL.

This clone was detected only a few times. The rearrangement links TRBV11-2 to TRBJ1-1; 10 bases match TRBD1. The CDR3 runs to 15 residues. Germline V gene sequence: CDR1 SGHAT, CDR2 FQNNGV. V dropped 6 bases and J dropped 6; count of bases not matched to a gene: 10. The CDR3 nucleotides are TGTGCCAGCAGTGGGGGGACAGGGGATTACGCTGAAGCTTTCTTT. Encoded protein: CASSGGTGDYAEAFF.

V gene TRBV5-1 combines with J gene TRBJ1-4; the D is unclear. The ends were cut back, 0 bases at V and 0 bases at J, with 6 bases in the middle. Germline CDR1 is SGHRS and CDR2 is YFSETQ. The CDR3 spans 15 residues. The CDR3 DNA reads TGCGCCAGCAGCTTGGAGGCTGCAACTAATGAAAAACTGTTTTTT. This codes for CASSLEAATNEKLFF. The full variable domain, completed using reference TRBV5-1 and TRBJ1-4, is KAGVTQTPRYLIKTRGQQVTLSCSPISGHRSVSWYQQTPGQGLQFLFEYFSETQRNKGNFPGRFSGRQFSNSRSEMNVSTLELGDSALYLCASSLEAATNEKLFFGSGTQLSVL.

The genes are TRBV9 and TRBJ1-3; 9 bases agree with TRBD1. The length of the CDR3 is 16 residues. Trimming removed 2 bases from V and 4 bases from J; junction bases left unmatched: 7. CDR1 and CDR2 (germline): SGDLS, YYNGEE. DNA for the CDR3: TGTGCCAGCAGCGTTGCCGGGACAGGGCTCGGAAACACCATATATTTT. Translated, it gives CASSVAGTGLGNTIYF.

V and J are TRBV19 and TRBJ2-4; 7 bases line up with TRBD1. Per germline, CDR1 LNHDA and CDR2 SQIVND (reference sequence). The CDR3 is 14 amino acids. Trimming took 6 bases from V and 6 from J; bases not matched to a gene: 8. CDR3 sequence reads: CASSTDRRINIQYF. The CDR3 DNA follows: TGTGCCAGTAGCACGGACAGGCGAATAAACATTCAGTACTTC. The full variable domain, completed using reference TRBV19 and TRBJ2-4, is DGGITQSPKYLFRKEGQNVTLSCEQNLNHDAMYWYRQDPGQGLRLIYYSQIVNDFQKGDIAEGYSVSREKKESFPLTVTSAQKNPTAFYLCASSTDRRINIQYFGAGTRLSVL.

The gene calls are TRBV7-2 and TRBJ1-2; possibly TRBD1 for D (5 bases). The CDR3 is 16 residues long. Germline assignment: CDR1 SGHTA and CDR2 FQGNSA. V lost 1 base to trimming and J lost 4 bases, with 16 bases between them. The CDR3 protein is CASSLVAGPNTYGYTF. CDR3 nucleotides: TGTGCCAGCAGCTTAGTGGCAGGGCCTAATACCTATGGCTACACCTTC.

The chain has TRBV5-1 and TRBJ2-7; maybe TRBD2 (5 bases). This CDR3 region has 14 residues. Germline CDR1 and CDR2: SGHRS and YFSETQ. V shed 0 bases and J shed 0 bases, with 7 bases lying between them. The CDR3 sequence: CASSLVGSSYEQYF. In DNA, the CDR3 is TGCGCCAGCAGCTTGGTAGGGAGCTCCTACGAGCAGTACTTC.

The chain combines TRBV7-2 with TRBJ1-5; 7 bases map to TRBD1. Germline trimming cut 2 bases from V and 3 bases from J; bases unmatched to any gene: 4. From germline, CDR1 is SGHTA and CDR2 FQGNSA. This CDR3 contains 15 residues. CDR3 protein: CASSLSTGDNQPQHF. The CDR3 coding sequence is TGTGCCAGCAGCTTAAGTACAGGGGACAATCAGCCCCAGCATTTT. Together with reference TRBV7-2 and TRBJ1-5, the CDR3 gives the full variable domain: GAGVSQSPSNKVTEKGKDVELRCDPISGHTALYWYRQSLGQGLEFLIYFQGNSAPDKSGLPSDRFSAERTGGSVSTLTIQRTQQEDSAVYLCASSLSTGDNQPQHFGDGTRLSIL.

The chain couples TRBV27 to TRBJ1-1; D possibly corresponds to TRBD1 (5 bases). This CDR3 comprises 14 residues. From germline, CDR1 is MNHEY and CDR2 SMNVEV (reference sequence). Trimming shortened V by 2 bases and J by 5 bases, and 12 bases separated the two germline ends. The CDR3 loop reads CASSLATGGTEAFF. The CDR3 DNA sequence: TGTGCCAGCAGTTTAGCCACGGGGGGTACTGAAGCTTTCTTT.

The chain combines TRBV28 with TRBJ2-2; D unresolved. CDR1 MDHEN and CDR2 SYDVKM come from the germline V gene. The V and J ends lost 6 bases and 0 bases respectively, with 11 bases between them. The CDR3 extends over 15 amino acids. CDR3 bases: TGTGCCAGCAGGTCGCTTGTGGCGAACACCGGGGAGCTGTTTTTT. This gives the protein CASRSLVANTGELFF.

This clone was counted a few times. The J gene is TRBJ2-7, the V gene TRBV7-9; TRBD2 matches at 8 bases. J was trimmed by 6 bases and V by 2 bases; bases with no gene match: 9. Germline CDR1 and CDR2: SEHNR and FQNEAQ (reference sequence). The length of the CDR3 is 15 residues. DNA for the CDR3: TGTGCCAGCAGCTTATGGATTAGCGGGGCCCCCGAGCAGTACTTC. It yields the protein CASSLWISGAPEQYF.

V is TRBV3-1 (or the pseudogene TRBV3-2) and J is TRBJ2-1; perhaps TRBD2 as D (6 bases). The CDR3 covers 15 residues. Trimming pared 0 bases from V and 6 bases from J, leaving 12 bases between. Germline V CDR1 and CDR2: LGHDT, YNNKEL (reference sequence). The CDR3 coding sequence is TGTGCCAGCAGCCAAGAAAGCCGGGGGTTCAATGAGCAGTTCTTC. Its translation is CASSQESRGFNEQFF.

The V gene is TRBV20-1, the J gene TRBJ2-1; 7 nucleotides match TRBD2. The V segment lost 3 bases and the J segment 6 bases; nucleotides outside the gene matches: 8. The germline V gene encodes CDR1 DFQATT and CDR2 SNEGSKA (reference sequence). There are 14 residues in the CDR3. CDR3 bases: TGCAGTGCTAGTCGGCGGGAGTATATCAATGAGCAGTTCTTC. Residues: CSASRREYINEQFF.

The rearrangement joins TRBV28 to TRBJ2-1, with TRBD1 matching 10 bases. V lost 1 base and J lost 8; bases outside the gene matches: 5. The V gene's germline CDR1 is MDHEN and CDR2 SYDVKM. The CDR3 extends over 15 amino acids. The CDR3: CASSLYGTGADEQFF. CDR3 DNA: TGTGCCAGCAGTTTATACGGGACAGGGGCGGATGAGCAGTTCTTC.

For the CDR3, the DNA is TGTGCCAGTAGTAATAGCGGGAGCCTGTACGAGCAGTACTTC. Amino acid sequence: CASSNSGSLYEQYF. J is TRBJ2-7 and V is TRBV19, with 9 bases that match TRBD2. Germline V gives CDR1 LNHDA, CDR2 SQIVND (reference sequence). Losses at the gene ends were 4 bases for V and 4 bases for J; bases not matched to a gene: 5. The CDR3 sequence is 14 residues long.

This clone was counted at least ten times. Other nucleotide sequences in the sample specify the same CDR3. The CDR3 is CASSPGQANTGELFF. The CDR3 bases are TGCGCCAGCAGCCCCGGACAGGCCAACACCGGGGAGCTGTTTTTT. The rearrangement links TRBV4-3 to TRBJ2-2; TRBD1 agrees at 7 bases. The J segment lost 2 bases and the V segment lost 4 bases, leaving 4 bases of the junction unmatched. CDR1 is LGHNA, CDR2 YSLEER, per germline. This CDR3 spans 15 amino acids.

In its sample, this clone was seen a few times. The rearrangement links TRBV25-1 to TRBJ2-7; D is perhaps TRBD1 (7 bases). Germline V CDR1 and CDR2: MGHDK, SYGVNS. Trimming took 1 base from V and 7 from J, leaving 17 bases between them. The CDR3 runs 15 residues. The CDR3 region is CASSELAGGKGEQYF. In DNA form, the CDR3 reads TGTGCCAGCAGTGAATTGGCAGGGGGGAAGGGGGAGCAGTACTTC.

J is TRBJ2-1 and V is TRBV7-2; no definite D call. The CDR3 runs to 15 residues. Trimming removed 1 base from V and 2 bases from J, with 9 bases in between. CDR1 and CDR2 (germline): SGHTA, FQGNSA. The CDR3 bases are TGTGCCAGCAGCTTAGAGGCAGGTCCCTACAATGAGCAGTTCTTC. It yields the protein CASSLEAGPYNEQFF.

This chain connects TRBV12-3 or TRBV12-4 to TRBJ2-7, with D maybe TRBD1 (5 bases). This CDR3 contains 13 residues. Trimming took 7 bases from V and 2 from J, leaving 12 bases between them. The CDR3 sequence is CASTMTAAYEQYF. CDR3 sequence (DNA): TGTGCCAGCACCATGACAGCTGCCTACGAGCAGTACTTC.

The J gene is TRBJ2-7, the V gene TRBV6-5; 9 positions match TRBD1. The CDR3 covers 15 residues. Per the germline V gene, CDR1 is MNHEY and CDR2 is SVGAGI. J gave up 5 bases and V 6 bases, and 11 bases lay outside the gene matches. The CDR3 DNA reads TGTGCCAGCAGCCGACCGGGACAGGGTAAACACGAGCAGTACTTC. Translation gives CASSRPGQGKHEQYF.

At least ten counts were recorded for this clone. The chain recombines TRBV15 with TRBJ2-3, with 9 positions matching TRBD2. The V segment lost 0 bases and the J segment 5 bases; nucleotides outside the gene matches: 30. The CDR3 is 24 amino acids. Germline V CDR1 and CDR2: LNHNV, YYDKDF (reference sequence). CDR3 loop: CATSRDPDYLWLAKREEEEDTQYF. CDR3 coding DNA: TGTGCCACCAGCAGAGATCCGGACTATCTTTGGCTAGCGAAGCGGGAGGAGGAGGAAGATACGCAGTATTTT.

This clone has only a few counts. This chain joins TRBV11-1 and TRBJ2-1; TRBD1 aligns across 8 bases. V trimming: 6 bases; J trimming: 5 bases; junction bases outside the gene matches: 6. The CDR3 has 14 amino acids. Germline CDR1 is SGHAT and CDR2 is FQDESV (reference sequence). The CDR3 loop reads CASRPLDRDNEQFF. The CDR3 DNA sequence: TGTGCCAGCAGACCACTGGACAGGGACAATGAGCAGTTCTTC.

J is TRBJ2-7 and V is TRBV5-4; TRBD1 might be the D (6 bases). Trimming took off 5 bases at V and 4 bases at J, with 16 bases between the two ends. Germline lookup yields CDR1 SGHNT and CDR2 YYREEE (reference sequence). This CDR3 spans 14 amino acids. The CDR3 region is CASSRVGAGYEQYF. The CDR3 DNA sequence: TGTGCCAGCAGTCGCGTGGGGGCTGGGTACGAGCAGTACTTC.

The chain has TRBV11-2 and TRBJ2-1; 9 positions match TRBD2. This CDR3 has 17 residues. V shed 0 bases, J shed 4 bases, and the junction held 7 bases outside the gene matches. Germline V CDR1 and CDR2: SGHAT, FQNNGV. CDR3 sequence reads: CASSLDSGLAVYNEQFF. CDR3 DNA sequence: TGTGCCAGCAGCTTAGATTCGGGACTAGCCGTATACAATGAGCAGTTCTTC.

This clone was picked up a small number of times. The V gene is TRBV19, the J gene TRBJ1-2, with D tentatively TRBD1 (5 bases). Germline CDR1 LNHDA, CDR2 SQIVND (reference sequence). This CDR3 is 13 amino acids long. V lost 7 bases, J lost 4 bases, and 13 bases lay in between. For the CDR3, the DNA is TGTGCCAGTAAAAGGGGCGGCGGCTATGGCTACACCTTC. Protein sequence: CASKRGGGYGYTF.

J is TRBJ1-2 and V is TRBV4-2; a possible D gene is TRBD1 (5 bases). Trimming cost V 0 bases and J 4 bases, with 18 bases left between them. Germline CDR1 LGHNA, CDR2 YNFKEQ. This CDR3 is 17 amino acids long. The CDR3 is CASSQDPKAGTFYGYTF. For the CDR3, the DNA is TGTGCCAGCAGCCAAGATCCTAAGGCAGGGACGTTCTATGGCTACACCTTC.

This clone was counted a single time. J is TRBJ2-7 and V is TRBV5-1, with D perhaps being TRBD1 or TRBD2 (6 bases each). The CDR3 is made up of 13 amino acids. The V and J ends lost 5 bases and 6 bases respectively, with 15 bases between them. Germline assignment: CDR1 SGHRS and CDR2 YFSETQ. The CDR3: CASRGGQPLEQYF. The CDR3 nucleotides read TGCGCCAGCAGGGGGGGACAACCTCTCGAGCAGTACTTC.

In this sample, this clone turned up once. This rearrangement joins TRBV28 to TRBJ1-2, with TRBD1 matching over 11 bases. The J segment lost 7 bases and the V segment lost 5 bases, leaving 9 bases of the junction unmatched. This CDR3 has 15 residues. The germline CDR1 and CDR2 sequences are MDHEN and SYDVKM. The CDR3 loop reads CASSPGTGGRGGYTF. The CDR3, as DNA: TGTGCCAGCAGTCCAGGGACAGGGGGAAGGGGTGGCTACACCTTC.

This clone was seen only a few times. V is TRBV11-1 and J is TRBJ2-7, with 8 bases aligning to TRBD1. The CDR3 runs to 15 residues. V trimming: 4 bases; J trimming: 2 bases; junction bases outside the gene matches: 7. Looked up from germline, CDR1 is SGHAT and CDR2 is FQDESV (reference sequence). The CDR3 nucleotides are TGTGCCAGCAGCTCCGGACAGGGCGTTACCTACGAGCAGTACTTC. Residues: CASSSGQGVTYEQYF.

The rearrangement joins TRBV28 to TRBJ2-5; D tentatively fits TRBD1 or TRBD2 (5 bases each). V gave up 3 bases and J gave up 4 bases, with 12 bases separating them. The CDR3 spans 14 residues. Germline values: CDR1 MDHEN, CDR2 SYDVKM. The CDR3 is CASSLRGPGETQYF. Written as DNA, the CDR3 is TGTGCCAGCAGTTTGAGGGGTCCGGGAGAGACCCAGTACTTC. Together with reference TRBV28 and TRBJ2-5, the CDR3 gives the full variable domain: DVKVTQSSRYLVKRTGEKVFLECVQDMDHENMFWYRQDPGLGLRLIYFSYDVKMKEKGDIPEGYSVSREKKERFSLILESASTNQTSMYLCASSLRGPGETQYFGPGTRLLVL.